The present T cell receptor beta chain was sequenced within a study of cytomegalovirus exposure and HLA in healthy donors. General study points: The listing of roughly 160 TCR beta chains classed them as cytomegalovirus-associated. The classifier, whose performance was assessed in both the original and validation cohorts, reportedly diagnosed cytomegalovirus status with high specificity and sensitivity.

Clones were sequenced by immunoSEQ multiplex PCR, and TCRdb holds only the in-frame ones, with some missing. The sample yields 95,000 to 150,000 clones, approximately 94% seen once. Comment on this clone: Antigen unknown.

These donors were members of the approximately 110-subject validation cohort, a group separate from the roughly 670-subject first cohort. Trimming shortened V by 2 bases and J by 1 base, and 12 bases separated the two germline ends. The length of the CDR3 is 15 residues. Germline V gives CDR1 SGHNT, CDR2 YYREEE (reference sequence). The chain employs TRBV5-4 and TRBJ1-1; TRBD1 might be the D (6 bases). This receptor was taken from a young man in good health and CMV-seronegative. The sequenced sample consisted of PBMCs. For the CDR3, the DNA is TGTGCCAGCAGCTTTCAGGGGCAGGGGAACACTGAAGCTTTCTTT. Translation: CASSFQGQGNTEAFF.